These 20 T cell receptor beta chains originate from one sample sequenced in a study of cytomegalovirus exposure and HLA in healthy donors. Primers: 60 Vbeta forward and 13 Jbeta reverse. The method was immunoSEQ multiplex PCR; TCRdb's version includes in-frame clones alone and lacks a portion of them. The sample lists about 120,000 clones, 15% seen once, with 1.9% in the top ten. Sequenced material: PBMCs. The receptors were sampled from a woman younger than 30 in good health and CMV-seronegative.

V usage is TRBV5-1 and J usage is TRBJ2-3, with TRBD2 identical over 9 bases. The CDR3 loop spans 15 amino acids. V lost 4 bases, J lost 5 bases, and 8 bases stayed unmatched. CDR1 is SGHRS and CDR2 is YFSETQ in the germline V gene. CDR3 protein: CASSRLAGIGDTQYF. DNA for the CDR3: TGCGCCAGCAGCCGCCTAGCGGGAATTGGAGATACGCAGTATTTT.

The CDR3 reads CASSFREHNEQFF. Here the CDR3 DNA reads TGTGCCAGCAGCTTTCGGGAGCACAATGAGCAGTTCTTC. This chain joins TRBV7-3 and TRBJ2-1; possibly TRBD2 for D (6 bases). This CDR3 has 13 amino acids. The germline V and J ends were trimmed by 3 bases and 5 bases, with 8 bases remaining between them. Germline CDR1 SGHTA, CDR2 FQGTGA.

The V gene is TRBV5-1, the J gene TRBJ2-3; 8 nucleotides agree with TRBD1. With 6 bases clipped from V and 3 bases from J, the junction kept 6 bases outside the gene matches. The germline CDR1 and CDR2 sequences are SGHRS and YFSETQ. This CDR3 spans 14 amino acids. CDR3 residues: CASTQGGATDTQYF. In DNA, the CDR3 is TGCGCCAGCACACAGGGGGGTGCGACAGATACGCAGTATTTT. The whole variable domain, filled in from reference TRBV5-1 and TRBJ2-3, reads KAGVTQTPRYLIKTRGQQVTLSCSPISGHRSVSWYQQTPGQGLQFLFEYFSETQRNKGNFPGRFSGRQFSNSRSEMNVSTLELGDSALYLCASTQGGATDTQYFGPGTRLTVL.

This clone was observed a few times. The chain links TRBV9 to TRBJ1-3; 7 bases are shared with TRBD1. Germline assignment: CDR1 SGDLS and CDR2 YYNGEE. J gave up 0 bases and V 1 base, and 4 bases lay outside the gene matches. This CDR3 is built from 16 residues. CDR3 DNA: TGTGCCAGCAGCGTAACACAGGGGCTCTCTGGAAACACCATATATTTT. Translation: CASSVTQGLSGNTIYF. The variable domain in full, with the rest retrieved from reference TRBV9 and TRBJ1-3, is DSGVTQTPKHLITATGQRVTLRCSPRSGDLSVYWYQQSLDQGLQFLIQYYNGEERAKGNILERFSAQQFPDLHSELNLSSLELGDSALYFCASSVTQGLSGNTIYFGEGSWLTVV.

This clone showed up just a few times. The chain uses TRBV2 and TRBJ2-7, with 10 positions matching TRBD1. The CDR3 has 15 amino acids. Germline CDR1 is SNHLY and CDR2 is FYNNEI. The V gene end was trimmed by 4 bases and the J gene end by 4 bases; junction bases not matched to a gene: 7. CDR3 residues: CASSVFGTGAYEQYF. CDR3 sequence (DNA): TGTGCCAGCAGTGTATTTGGGACAGGGGCTTACGAGCAGTACTTC.

The rearrangement joins TRBV4-3 to TRBJ2-6; 10 bases map to TRBD1. With 0 bases clipped from V and 2 bases from J, the junction kept 7 bases outside the gene matches. The CDR3 runs to 19 residues. CDR1 LGHNA and CDR2 YSLEER come from the germline V gene. CDR3 protein: CASSQDYRTGGPGANVLTF. Written as DNA, the CDR3 is TGCGCCAGCAGCCAAGATTATAGGACAGGGGGTCCTGGGGCCAACGTCCTGACTTTC.

This chain uses TRBV5-1 with TRBJ2-1; TRBD2 matches 7 bases. This CDR3 contains 16 residues. V gave up 0 bases and J gave up 8 bases; unmatched junction bases: 11. The V gene's germline CDR1 is SGHRS and CDR2 YFSETQ. The CDR3 coding sequence is TGCGCCAGCAGCTTGGGCGAGCCGGGGGGTGCTGATGAGCAGTTCTTC. As protein: CASSLGEPGGADEQFF. Combining the CDR3 with reference TRBV5-1 and TRBJ2-1 gives the whole variable domain KAGVTQTPRYLIKTRGQQVTLSCSPISGHRSVSWYQQTPGQGLQFLFEYFSETQRNKGNFPGRFSGRQFSNSRSEMNVSTLELGDSALYLCASSLGEPGGADEQFFGPGTRLTVL.

This chain connects TRBV30 to TRBJ1-4; no reliable D call. The V and J ends lost 0 bases and 8 bases respectively, with 10 bases between them. The length of the CDR3 is 13 residues. Germline CDR1 reads GTSNPN; CDR2 reads SVGIG (reference sequence). This CDR3 reads CAWSVPGWEKLFF. CDR3 bases: TGTGCCTGGAGTGTACCGGGGTGGGAAAAACTGTTTTTT.

This clone was found a few times. The chain joins TRBV5-1 to TRBJ2-5; the D is unclear. V gave up 0 bases and J gave up 7 bases, with 10 bases separating them. CDR3 length equals 13 residues. Germline lookup yields CDR1 SGHRS and CDR2 YFSETQ. CDR3 amino acids: CASSLDTFATQYF. CDR3 bases: TGCGCCAGCAGCTTGGACACGTTCGCGACCCAGTACTTC.

This clone was counted between two and nine times. V gene TRBV7-9 combines with J gene TRBJ1-4; D not certain. The CDR3 consists of 17 residues. Germline CDR1 reads SEHNR; CDR2 reads FQNEAQ (reference sequence). V was shortened by 5 bases and J by 0 bases, with 16 bases between the two germline ends. The CDR3 sequence: CASSPSGSSATNEKLFF. CDR3 nucleotide sequence: TGTGCCAGCAGCCCCTCCGGGAGCAGTGCAACTAATGAAAAACTGTTTTTT.

The CDR3 loop is CASSPQTARGQPQHF. The CDR3 DNA reads as TGTGCCAGCTCACCACAGACAGCGAGAGGCCAGCCCCAGCATTTT. The chain has TRBV18 and TRBJ1-5; TRBD1 might be the D (5 bases). V was pared by 1 base and J by 7 bases, with 14 bases between. Germline V lookup: CDR1 KGHSH, CDR2 LQKENI. CDR3 length: 15 amino acids.

V usage is TRBV9 and J usage is TRBJ2-7; D possibly corresponds to TRBD2 (6 bases). Between the trimmed V and J ends, which lost 0 bases and 0 bases, there was a span of 10 bases. This CDR3 is 15 amino acids long. The germline V gene has CDR1 SGDLS and CDR2 YYNGEE. CDR3 sequence: CASSVDGGVSYEQYF. CDR3 nucleotide sequence: TGTGCCAGCAGCGTAGACGGCGGGGTCTCCTACGAGCAGTACTTC.

The rearrangement uses TRBV18 and TRBJ2-1; perhaps TRBD2 as D (6 bases). CDR1 and CDR2 (germline): KGHSH, LQKENI. This CDR3 region has 15 residues. V lost 3 bases to trimming and J lost 1 base, with 10 bases between them. The CDR3 region is CASSPGSGSYNEQFF. The DNA for the CDR3 is TGTGCCAGCTCACCGGGCAGCGGGTCCTACAATGAGCAGTTCTTC.

J is TRBJ1-2 and V is TRBV19, with a tentative D call TRBD1 (6 bases). CDR3 length: 13 amino acids. Between the trimmed V and J ends, which lost 6 bases and 4 bases, there was a span of 12 bases. The germline gives CDR1 LNHDA, CDR2 SQIVND (reference sequence). The DNA for the CDR3 is TGTGCCAGTAGATCCGGGACAACCTATGGCTACACCTTC. Translation gives CASRSGTTYGYTF.

The genes are TRBV27 and TRBJ1-2; D gene uncertain. The germline V gene has CDR1 MNHEY and CDR2 SMNVEV (reference sequence). The length of the CDR3 is 14 residues. V lost 2 bases, J lost 6 bases, and 13 bases lay in between. This chain's CDR3 is CASSLRRGGNGYTF. CDR3 DNA: TGTGCCAGCAGTTTAAGGCGGGGAGGGAATGGCTACACCTTC.

The rearrangement joins TRBV9 to TRBJ1-2; D is unclear. This CDR3 contains 15 residues. V lost 0 bases and J lost 3, with 12 bases in between. Germline CDR1 SGDLS, CDR2 YYNGEE. As DNA, the CDR3 is TGTGCCAGCAGCGTAGGTAGAGCTTTTGACTATGGCTACACCTTC. It translates to CASSVGRAFDYGYTF.

This clone turned up a few times. The genes are TRBV7-2 and TRBJ1-2; D is perhaps TRBD1 (6 bases). There are 14 residues in the CDR3. Trimming shortened V by 6 bases and J by 4 bases, and 15 bases separated the two germline ends. Germline CDR1 and CDR2: SGHTA and FQGNSA. The CDR3 sequence is CASSIPGQLYGYTF. The CDR3 nucleotides read TGTGCCAGCAGTATCCCAGGACAGCTCTATGGCTACACCTTC. The full variable domain, its missing parts supplied by reference TRBV7-2 and TRBJ1-2, is GAGVSQSPSNKVTEKGKDVELRCDPISGHTALYWYRQSLGQGLEFLIYFQGNSAPDKSGLPSDRFSAERTGGSVSTLTIQRTQQEDSAVYLCASSIPGQLYGYTFGSGTRLTVV.

This clone was recorded a few times. The chain joins TRBV6-5 to TRBJ1-2; 7 bases are shared with TRBD1. The V gene end was trimmed by 6 bases and the J gene end by 4 bases; junction bases not matched to a gene: 8. The length of the CDR3 is 14 residues. Germline V lookup: CDR1 MNHEY, CDR2 SVGAGI. The CDR3 bases are TGTGCCAGCAGCAGAGACAGGGCTGCCTATGGCTACACCTTC. Residues: CASSRDRAAYGYTF.

This clone was detected only a few times. The CDR3 DNA is TGTGCCAGCAGCTTTGGCCCGGGACTAGCAGCTTCCTACAATGAGCAGTTCTTC. This encodes CASSFGPGLAASYNEQFF. The rearrangement links TRBV7-9 to TRBJ2-1; 9 bases line up with TRBD2. The CDR3 sequence is 18 residues long. V shed 3 bases and J 1 base; nucleotides not matched to a gene: 10. Germline-derived CDR1 and CDR2 are SEHNR and FQNEAQ (reference sequence).

The chain couples TRBV5-1 to TRBJ1-1; TRBD1 might be the D (5 bases). In germline, CDR1 is SGHRS, CDR2 YFSETQ. The ends were cut back, 7 bases at V and 3 bases at J, with 13 bases in the middle. This CDR3 comprises 13 residues. The DNA of the CDR3 is TGCGCCAGCGGCACAGGAGGGGACACTGAAGCTTTCTTT. The encoded protein is CASGTGGDTEAFF.